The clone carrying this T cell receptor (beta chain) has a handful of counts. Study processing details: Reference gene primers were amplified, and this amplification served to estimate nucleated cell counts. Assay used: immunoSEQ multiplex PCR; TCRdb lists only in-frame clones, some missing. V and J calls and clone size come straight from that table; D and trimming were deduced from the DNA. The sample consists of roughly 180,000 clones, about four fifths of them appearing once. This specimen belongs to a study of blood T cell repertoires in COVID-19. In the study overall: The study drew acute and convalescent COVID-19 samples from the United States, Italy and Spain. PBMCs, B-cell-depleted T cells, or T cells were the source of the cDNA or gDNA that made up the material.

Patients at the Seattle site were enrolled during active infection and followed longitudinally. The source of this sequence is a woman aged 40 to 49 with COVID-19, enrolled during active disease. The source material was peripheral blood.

This CDR3 reads CASSQSLGGTQPDTQYF. CDR3 in DNA: TGTGCCAGCAGCCAATCCTTAGGAGGGACGCAGCCAGATACGCAGTATTTT. J is TRBJ2-3 and V is TRBV3-1 (or the pseudogene TRBV3-2); D perhaps matches TRBD2 (6 bases). The CDR3 contains 17 residues. CDR1 and CDR2 from the germline V gene are LGHDT and YNNKEL (reference sequence). V lost 2 bases and J 4 bases, leaving 19 bases between the germline ends.